Listed here are 24 T cell receptor beta chains from one sample, sequenced in a study of technical replicates of blood from several donors. Clones were sequenced by immunoSEQ multiplex PCR, and TCRdb holds only the in-frame ones, with some missing. The data show around 80,000 clones, 96% seen once. Sequenced: T cells isolated from PBMCs. These receptors were obtained from a human donor in good health.

The V call is TRBV6-5, the J call TRBJ2-1, with TRBD2 matching 8 bases. V lost 7 bases and J lost 8; bases outside the gene matches: 4. This CDR3 comprises 12 residues. In germline, CDR1 is MNHEY, CDR2 SVGAGI. CDR3 nucleotide sequence: TGTGCCAGCACGGGAGGGGGACATGAGCAGTTCTTC. It specifies CASTGGGHEQFF.

This chain links TRBV9 with TRBJ2-3; D is ambiguous. V was trimmed by 3 bases and J by 2 bases, leaving 10 bases between them. Germline lookup yields CDR1 SGDLS and CDR2 YYNGEE. This CDR3 spans 14 amino acids. The CDR3 bases are TGTGCCAGCAGCGCTCAGGCGCTCACAGATACGCAGTATTTT. This translates into CASSAQALTDTQYF.

The chain combines TRBV7-2 with TRBJ2-1; TRBD2 might be the D (6 bases). Trimming left V 5 bases short and J 6 bases short, with 11 bases between. The CDR3 has 13 residues. Germline-derived CDR1 and CDR2 are SGHTA and FQGNSA. CDR3: CASSITSPNEQFF. CDR3 DNA sequence: TGTGCCAGCAGCATCACTAGCCCCAATGAGCAGTTCTTC. Combining the CDR3 with reference TRBV7-2 and TRBJ2-1 gives the whole variable domain GAGVSQSPSNKVTEKGKDVELRCDPISGHTALYWYRQSLGQGLEFLIYFQGNSAPDKSGLPSDRFSAERTGGSVSTLTIQRTQQEDSAVYLCASSITSPNEQFFGPGTRLTVL.

Only one count was recorded for this clone. The junction does not match germline at one end; this may be a read error. This chain links TRBV29-1 with TRBJ2-7; possibly TRBD2 for D (6 bases). This CDR3 region has 8 residues. Germline-derived CDR1 and CDR2 are SQVTM and ANQGSEA. CDR3 in DNA: TGCAGCGTCCCCGGAGGGCACTTC. As protein: CSVPGGHF.

The rearrangement links TRBV7-2 to TRBJ2-3, with D unresolved. CDR3 size: 17 residues. Germline assignment: CDR1 SGHTA and CDR2 FQGNSA. Trimming removed 1 base from V and 6 bases from J, with 20 bases in between. CDR3 coding DNA: TGTGCCAGCAGCTTAGTGAGCGCCGGGTTCGGTACGGATACGCAGTATTTT. It codes for CASSLVSAGFGTDTQYF.

The V and J genes are TRBV14 and TRBJ2-5; 8 bases line up with TRBD2. CDR1 and CDR2 from the germline V gene are SGHDN and FVKESK. The CDR3 covers 15 residues. Trimming removed 9 bases from V and 2 bases from J; junction bases left unmatched: 11. DNA for the CDR3: TGTGCCAGTAAACCAAGCGGGAGCCTTCAAGAGACCCAGTACTTC. Residues: CASKPSGSLQETQYF.

The CDR3 spells CASSYSRLGEQYF. The DNA of the CDR3 is TGTGCCAGCAGTTATTCCCGGCTAGGCGAGCAGTACTTC. The chain has TRBV6-5 and TRBJ2-7; no firm D call. The CDR3 covers 13 residues. Germline V gives CDR1 MNHEY, CDR2 SVGAGI. V was cut by 3 bases and J by 6 bases, with 12 bases left in between.

The chain couples TRBV6-5 to TRBJ2-7; 10 bases are shared with TRBD2. With 4 bases clipped from V and 0 bases from J, the junction kept 3 bases outside the gene matches. The V gene's germline CDR1 is MNHEY and CDR2 SVGAGI. This CDR3 spans 15 amino acids. The CDR3: CASSSSGGSSYEQYF. Written as DNA, the CDR3 is TGTGCCAGCAGTTCTAGCGGGGGTAGCTCCTACGAGCAGTACTTC.

The chain is built from TRBV5-6 and TRBJ2-3; 8 positions match TRBD2. V was clipped by 1 base and J by 4 bases; unmatched bases: 5. CDR3 length: 15 amino acids. Germline CDR1 is SGHDT and CDR2 is YYEEEE. The CDR3 is CASSLSGRGSDTQYF. The CDR3 nucleotides read TGTGCCAGCAGCTTGAGCGGGAGAGGGTCAGATACGCAGTATTTT.

The chain carries TRBV4-2 and TRBJ2-2; D unresolved. CDR1 is LGHNA, CDR2 YNFKEQ, per germline. The CDR3 loop spans 14 amino acids. Between the trimmed V and J ends, which lost 3 bases and 3 bases, there was a span of 8 bases. The CDR3 is CASSHLADTGELFF. The CDR3 region has the DNA TGTGCCAGCAGCCATCTTGCGGACACCGGGGAGCTGTTTTTT.

The rearrangement uses TRBV7-3 and TRBJ1-1; D not certain. Per germline, CDR1 SGHTA and CDR2 FQGTGA. The V gene lost 0 bases and the J gene lost 0 bases, with 11 bases spanning the gap. This CDR3 has 16 residues. The CDR3 reads CASSLTGKRMNTEAFF. In DNA form, the CDR3 reads TGTGCCAGCAGCTTAACGGGGAAGCGGATGAACACTGAAGCTTTCTTT.

V usage is TRBV5-6 and J usage is TRBJ2-3; TRBD2 aligns across 14 bases. Trimming cost V 3 bases and J 5 bases; bases outside gene matches: 5. Per the germline V gene, CDR1 is SGHDT and CDR2 is YYEEEE. The CDR3 is 16 amino acids. The CDR3 nucleotides are TGTGCCAGCAGCTACGGACTAGCGGGAGGACGAGATACGCAGTATTTT. Translation gives CASSYGLAGGRDTQYF.

This sequence joins TRBV4-3 and TRBJ2-1; 10 bases agree with TRBD2. The CDR3 runs 17 residues. CDR1 and CDR2 (germline): LGHNA, YSLEER. V gave up 3 bases and J gave up 2 bases; unmatched junction bases: 7. This CDR3 is CASSQDLAGVAYNEQFF. The CDR3, as DNA: TGCGCCAGCAGCCAGGACCTAGCGGGAGTGGCCTACAATGAGCAGTTCTTC.

The chain couples TRBV4-1 to TRBJ2-3; D gene unclear. V gave up 3 bases and J gave up 2 bases, with 18 bases separating them. The germline gives CDR1 MGHRA, CDR2 YSYEKL. The CDR3 is 17 residues long. CDR3 in DNA: TGCGCCAGCAGCCATCTCCCCCGTCCGGAGTCCACAGATACGCAGTATTTT. The encoded protein is CASSHLPRPESTDTQYF.

The CDR3 coding sequence is TGTGCCAGCAGCTACCTCGCCGAGTACACCGGGGAGCTGTTTTTT. Its translation is CASSYLAEYTGELFF. This rearrangement joins TRBV6-5 to TRBJ2-2; D ambiguous. The CDR3 has 15 residues. The V gene lost 6 bases and the J gene lost 3 bases, with 14 bases spanning the gap. Germline CDR1 MNHEY, CDR2 SVGAGI.

The V gene is TRBV19, the J gene TRBJ1-2; D gene uncertain. The CDR3 consists of 12 residues. V shed 0 bases and J shed 5 bases, with 4 bases lying between them. The germline gives CDR1 LNHDA, CDR2 SQIVND (reference sequence). CDR3 DNA sequence: TGTGCCAGTAGTATAGACTATTATGGCTACACCTTC. Translated, it gives CASSIDYYGYTF.

The V and J genes are TRBV2 and TRBJ2-7, with 8 positions matching TRBD2. CDR1 and CDR2 (germline): SNHLY, FYNNEI. Unmatched junction bases numbered 5, after V lost 1 base and J lost 0 bases. The CDR3 is 16 residues long. The CDR3 spells CASSEGLGGGSYEQYF. As DNA, the CDR3 is TGTGCCAGCAGTGAAGGCCTCGGGGGGGGCTCCTACGAGCAGTACTTC.

The V call is TRBV9, the J call TRBJ2-1; D ambiguous. Between the trimmed V and J ends, which lost 3 bases and 7 bases, there was a span of 8 bases. Germline V gives CDR1 SGDLS, CDR2 YYNGEE. The CDR3 contains 12 residues. The CDR3 spells CASSATKNEQFF. The CDR3 region has the DNA TGTGCCAGCAGCGCTACTAAGAATGAGCAGTTCTTC.

The rearrangement uses TRBV7-9 and TRBJ1-4; D is unresolved. This CDR3 spans 12 amino acids. The germline CDR1 and CDR2 sequences are SEHNR and FQNEAQ (reference sequence). V lost 1 base and J lost 8, with 5 bases in between. CDR3 amino acids: CASSLVPEKLFF. The DNA of the CDR3 is TGTGCCAGCAGCTTAGTCCCAGAAAAACTGTTTTTT.

The chain carries TRBV7-3 and TRBJ2-1, with 8 bases matching TRBD2. CDR1 is SGHTA, CDR2 FQGTGA, per germline. V dropped 1 base and J dropped 7; count of bases not matched to a gene: 9. The CDR3 has 16 residues. The CDR3, as DNA: TGTGCCAGCAGCTTAAATAGAGCGGGGGCTCGGAATGAGCAGTTCTTC. It specifies CASSLNRAGARNEQFF.

A single count supports this clone. V usage is TRBV7-9 and J usage is TRBJ2-3, with D perhaps matching TRBD1 (5 bases). The V and J ends lost 4 bases and 0 bases respectively, with 8 bases between them. Germline V gene sequence: CDR1 SEHNR, CDR2 FQNEAQ (reference sequence). The CDR3 is 14 amino acids. The CDR3 DNA follows: TGTGCCAGCAGCTCCAGGGCTAGCACAGATACGCAGTATTTT. Its translation: CASSSRASTDTQYF.

The chain links TRBV9 to TRBJ2-7; 7 bases line up with TRBD2. Germline loops: CDR1 SGDLS, CDR2 YYNGEE. V was pared by 2 bases and J by 4 bases, with 9 bases of the junction left unmatched. The CDR3 is 15 amino acids. The chain's CDR3 is CASSVEWTSNYEQYF. The CDR3 DNA reads as TGTGCCAGCAGCGTTGAATGGACTAGTAATTACGAGCAGTACTTC. The full variable domain, with the rest looked up from reference TRBV9 and TRBJ2-7, is DSGVTQTPKHLITATGQRVTLRCSPRSGDLSVYWYQQSLDQGLQFLIQYYNGEERAKGNILERFSAQQFPDLHSELNLSSLELGDSALYFCASSVEWTSNYEQYFGPGTRLTVT.

The rearrangement uses TRBV7-2 and TRBJ2-1; TRBD2 agrees at 7 bases. This CDR3 spans 14 amino acids. V lost 6 bases to trimming and J lost 6 bases; unmatched junction nucleotides: 8. Germline V gene data show CDR1 as SGHTA and CDR2 as FQGNSA. CDR3: CASSLRLASNEQFF. The CDR3 DNA is TGTGCCAGCAGTCTGAGACTAGCCTCCAATGAGCAGTTCTTC.

The rearrangement uses TRBV7-2 and TRBJ2-7; 8 nucleotides line up with TRBD1. V trimming: 4 bases; J trimming: 4 bases; junction bases outside the gene matches: 9. This CDR3 spans 15 amino acids. CDR1 and CDR2 (germline): SGHTA, FQGNSA. DNA for the CDR3: TGTGCCAGCAGCTCCCCCGGGACAGGTTTTTACGAGCAGTACTTC. Translating gives CASSSPGTGFYEQYF.